The 14 T cell receptor beta chains reported below all come from one sample, sequenced in a study of T-cell reconstitution after alpha-beta-depleted transplantation in children. Library preparation (for TCRbeta) was performed with unique molecular identifiers. Each CDR3 protein is one row after TCRdb ran MiXCR on the PCR reads. This table has 450,000 to 550,000 distinct CDR3 sequences, roughly 11% appearing once. This specimen consisted of PBMCs, mostly from graft donor cells, obtained 180 days after TCRalphabeta/CD19-depleted stem cell transplant. Receptors originate from a female patient between 2 and 15 years old who had a stem cell transplant for aplastic anemia, so the T cells may come from the graft donor.

V usage is TRBV27 and J usage is TRBJ2-7, with TRBD1 matching 8 bases. The CDR3 runs to 15 residues. V was pared by 6 bases and J by 3 bases, with 10 bases of the junction left unmatched. Germline CDR1 MNHEY, CDR2 SMNVEV (reference sequence). In nucleotides, the CDR3 is TGTGCCAGCAGGACCGACAGGGGCCGTAACTACGAGCAGTACTTC. Its translation: CASRTDRGRNYEQYF.

V usage is TRBV28 and J usage is TRBJ1-5; D perhaps matches TRBD1 (6 bases). The germline gives CDR1 MDHEN, CDR2 SYDVKM. The CDR3 length is 15 residues. Deletions cut 7 bases from V and 0 bases from J, with 13 bases between. Here the CDR3 reads CASIQGRPSNQPQHF. The CDR3, as DNA: TGTGCCAGCATTCAGGGGCGGCCTAGCAATCAGCCCCAGCATTTT.

This clonotype was observed many times. CDR3 coding DNA: TGTGCCAGCAGTGGAGACAGGGCCGGGACCCAGTACTTC. Translation gives CASSGDRAGTQYF. The chain couples TRBV12-3 or TRBV12-4 to TRBJ2-5, with TRBD1 identical over 7 bases. This CDR3 region has 13 residues. With V trimmed by 5 bases and J by 7 bases, 7 bases remained unmatched.

In its sample, this clonotype was seen a few times. The chain employs TRBV21-1 and TRBJ2-7. TRBV21-1 is listed as a pseudogene. The CDR3 runs to 16 residues. CDR3 sequence: CASSKDPGEASYEQYV. DNA of the CDR3: TGTGCCAGCAGCAAAGATCCAGGGGAGGCTTCCTACGAGCAGTACGTC.

This chain links TRBV15 with TRBJ1-5; tentatively, D is TRBD1 (5 bases). The CDR3 sequence is 15 residues long. V shed 3 bases and J shed 6 bases, with 15 bases lying between them. CDR1 and CDR2 (germline): LNHNV, YYDKDF (reference sequence). CDR3 sequence reads: CATSRAQGDRQPQHF. CDR3 sequence (DNA): TGTGCCACCAGCAGGGCCCAGGGAGATCGTCAGCCCCAGCATTTT.

The rearrangement uses TRBV7-2 and TRBJ2-3; 9 bases align to TRBD2. Germline-derived CDR1 and CDR2 are SGHTA and FQGNSA. The V gene end was trimmed by 5 bases and the J gene end by 0 bases; junction bases not matched to a gene: 6. The CDR3 spans 16 residues. The CDR3 loop reads CASSESSGGSTDTQYF. The DNA of the CDR3 is TGTGCCAGCAGCGAAAGTAGCGGGGGTAGCACAGATACGCAGTATTTT.

This clonotype has just a few counts. The chain recombines TRBV20-1 with TRBJ1-1; D ambiguous. The CDR3 is 15 residues long. V was trimmed by 1 base and J by 0 bases, leaving 12 bases between them. CDR1 and CDR2 (germline): DFQATT, SNEGSKA (reference sequence). The CDR3 loop reads CSARVPPLMNTEAFF. In nucleotides, the CDR3 is TGCAGTGCTAGAGTTCCCCCGCTAATGAACACTGAAGCTTTCTTT.

With regard to this clonotype: This may stem from a read error, because a much larger clone lies one nucleotide away. The rearrangement uses TRBV2 and TRBJ2-1; 7 bases align to TRBD2. The CDR3 has 15 residues. With V trimmed by 6 bases and J by 7 bases, 12 bases remained unmatched. Germline V gives CDR1 SNHLY, CDR2 FYNNEI. CDR3 protein: CASRWGETSQNEQFF. CDR3 bases: TGTGCCAGCAGGTGGGGGGAGACTAGCCAGAATGAGCAGTTCTTC.

This clonotype was recorded a few times. The genes are TRBV29-1 and TRBJ2-7; D remains ambiguous. Germline CDR1 reads SQVTM; CDR2 reads ANQGSEA. Between the trimmed V and J ends, which lost 2 bases and 4 bases, there was a span of 12 bases. The CDR3 contains 13 residues. The chain's CDR3 is CSVEYETRYEQYF. As DNA, the CDR3 is TGCAGCGTTGAATACGAAACCAGATACGAGCAGTACTTC.

Written as DNA, the CDR3 is TGCGCCAGCAGCCACACAGGGGGCGAACGAATCTATGGCTACACCTTC. Protein: CASSHTGGERIYGYTF. J is TRBJ1-2 and V is TRBV5-1; TRBD1 matches 9 bases. Germline lookup yields CDR1 SGHRS and CDR2 YFSETQ. This CDR3 region has 16 residues. The V gene end was trimmed by 4 bases and the J gene end by 4 bases; junction bases not matched to a gene: 11.

CDR3 loop: CASSPGVGTGELFF. In DNA, the CDR3 is TGTGCCAGCAGCCCAGGGGTCGGCACCGGGGAGCTGTTTTTT. J is TRBJ2-2 and V is TRBV6-5, with D possibly TRBD1 on 6 matching bases. Trimming shortened V by 6 bases and J by 4 bases, and 12 bases separated the two germline ends. The germline CDR1 and CDR2 sequences are MNHEY and SVGAGI. This CDR3 is 14 amino acids long.

This clonotype was detected a few times. The J gene is TRBJ2-3, the V gene TRBV28, with unresolved D. Germline lookup yields CDR1 MDHEN and CDR2 SYDVKM. The ends were cut back, 3 bases at V and 8 bases at J, with 9 bases in the middle. The CDR3 is 12 amino acids. DNA for the CDR3: TGTGCCAGCAGTTTTTATATCGGTACGCAGTATTTT. Amino acids: CASSFYIGTQYF. Full variable domain (rest looked up from reference TRBV28 and TRBJ2-3): DVKVTQSSRYLVKRTGEKVFLECVQDMDHENMFWYRQDPGLGLRLIYFSYDVKMKEKGDIPEGYSVSREKKERFSLILESASTNQTSMYLCASSFYIGTQYFGPGTRLTVL.

In regard to this clonotype: Without the conserved terminal phenylalanine or tryptophan, this CDR3 likely stems from a read error. The rearrangement uses TRBV9 and TRBJ2-4, with TRBD2 as a possible D gene (7 bases). V lost 7 bases and J lost 5, with 16 bases in between. This CDR3 region has 14 residues. Germline-derived CDR1 and CDR2 are SGDLS and YYNGEE. The CDR3 nucleotides are TGTGCCAGCGGAGAGGGGGGGCGGGAAAACATTCAGTACTCC. Translated, it gives CASGEGGRENIQYS.

This clonotype was recorded a few times. The chain uses TRBV2 and TRBJ2-3; D perhaps matches TRBD2 (6 bases). The CDR3 sequence is 15 residues long. V was pared by 0 bases and J by 6 bases, with 13 bases between. Per germline, CDR1 SNHLY and CDR2 FYNNEI. The CDR3 spells CASSEALRRVDTQYF. Written as DNA, the CDR3 is TGTGCCAGCAGTGAAGCGCTTCGGAGGGTGGATACGCAGTATTTT.